This is a list of T cell receptor beta chains from one sample in a study of shared clonotypes between healthy human individuals. Sequencing was performed with immunoSEQ multiplex PCR; in TCRdb, only in-frame clones are kept and a portion is missing. The sample consists of roughly 2.5 million clones, approximately 90% of them appearing once. Sequencing was done on a sample of naive CD4+ T cells sorted from blood. These receptors all come from a young man in good health. The CDR3 runs from the conserved cysteine through the conserved F or W. The order of the fields is V gene, J gene, CDR3 length, CDR3 protein.

TRBV4-1	TRBJ2-1	18	CASSQPGLAGASYNEQFF
TRBV10-2	TRBJ2-7	14	CASLDRVNSYEQYF
TRBV30	TRBJ2-7	14	CAWSVNGGVYEQYF
TRBV4-2	TRBJ2-7	16	CASSQDRDKGFYEQYF
TRBV6-6	TRBJ1-6	14	CASTQTGYNSPLHF
TRBV27	TRBJ2-2	18	CASSRRTGGPKGTGELFF
TRBV5-1	TRBJ1-2	15	CASSIGQGGNYGYTF
TRBV20-1	TRBJ1-1	10	CSAARGEAFF
TRBV30	TRBJ1-6	14	CAWITSGSVAPLHF
TRBV5-4	TRBJ2-2	17	CASSPGLRGSTGGELFF
TRBV6-1	TRBJ2-1	16	CASSGRTGTSYNEQFF
TRBV7-2	TRBJ1-1	13	CASSQSGARPVFF
TRBV7-2	TRBJ2-3	19	CASSAGLAGTFRSTDTQYF
TRBV4-1	TRBJ2-7	17	CASSQGPTGQGGDEQYF
TRBV4-3	TRBJ1-1	16	CASSQGVPEVAGEAFF
TRBV10-3	TRBJ1-6	14	CAISGTDFNSPLHF
TRBV5-1	TRBJ2-7	14	CASSLDSTNYEQYF
TRBV5-1	TRBJ2-3	15	CASSLRGEGTDTQYF
TRBV7-3	TRBJ2-7	14	CASSPDRSSYEQYF
TRBV6-6	TRBJ1-5	15	CASSYLGGGLQPQHF
TRBV7-9	TRBJ2-7	14	CASRDPGQSYEQYF
TRBV7-6	TRBJ2-2	18	CASSPTGEPTPRTGELFF
TRBV30	TRBJ2-7	13	CAWRGKSSYEQYF
TRBV2	TRBJ2-3	14	CASSEAESTDTQYF
TRBV5-1	TRBJ2-7	13	CASSLTTYREQYF
TRBV5-1	TRBJ2-7	14	CASSPLGSAYEQYF
TRBV29-1	TRBJ2-1	12	CSAGQVYNEQFF
TRBV10-2	TRBJ2-1	13	CASSETSGRAQFF